This TCR beta chain was documented in a study of T cells after yellow fever vaccination (dated by TCRdb to about 2019). For the wider study: The SMART-Seq v4 Ultra Low Input RNA kit was used to prepare libraries from fractions with low cell numbers. To follow T-cell clones before and after both primary and booster YFV17D yellow fever vaccination, bulk TCR alpha and beta repertoires underwent longitudinal sequencing. Two healthy male donors, one aged 18 to 30 and one aged 30 to 39 years, made up the cohort. Blood samples were taken at several timepoints before and after primary and secondary immunization, and bulk PBMC replicates and cell subsets were isolated.

The sample's treatment or condition label, in plain terms: live attenuated yellow fever vaccine strain. PBMCs were isolated from peripheral blood using a standard Ficoll-Paque protocol. Dynabeads CD4 and CD8 positive selection kits were used to isolate CD4 and CD8 T-cell fractions. TriZol was used to extract RNA from bulk PBMCs, from CD4 and CD8 fractions, and from dextramer-positive and dextramer-negative fractions. Comment on this clonotype: The target of this receptor is not known. Per-nucleotide qualities are absent, and no much larger clonotype sits a single base away.

There are 15 amino acids in the CDR3, from cysteine to phenylalanine inclusive. The retained sequence is limited to the CDR3, 45 bases, with the frame set at the first base. The germline V gene yields SGHTA for CDR1 and FQGNSA for CDR2. Ends trimmed: V by 0 bases, J by 5 bases; bases unmatched to a gene: 5. Sequencing instrument: Illumina NovaSeq 6000. TCR cDNA was synthesized by 5'RACE template switching, which introduced a universal primer site and unique molecular identifiers. cDNA synthesis was primed from both the TCR alpha and TCR beta constant segments. Library amplification involved two PCR steps, and the second step added sample barcodes and sequencing adapters. Sequencing of the libraries was done on either Illumina HiSeq 2500 (2x100 bp) or NovaSeq (2x150 bp). The authors' analysis ran thus. Demultiplexing of reads and collapsing into UMI consensus sequences were performed with MIGEC, and V(D)J alignment was carried out with MiXCR. Vaccine-responding clonotypes were defined with edgeR using replicate PBMC samples, requiring FDR below 0.01 and a log2 fold change above 5 up to day 15. Each bulk clonotype was labeled CD4 or CD8 based on which sequenced repertoire, CD4 or CD8, contained the clonotype at higher abundance. In-frame beta chains were kept once TCRdb had trimmed the public reads at Q25 with fastp and called clones with MiXCR. For every CDR3 protein sequence, its rows merge into one entry that carries the most common genes and DNA. None of the V and J calls come from the authors' own analysis; TCRdb made them. The table for this sample lists 200,000 to 250,000 distinct CDR3 sequences; approximately 3% of them were counted only once. About 3% of the sample lies in the top ten.

Study-level results and caveats: Because the study included only a couple of donors, the extent to which the findings can be generalized is limited. Most clones expanded after primary vaccination (almost 98% of CD4 and roughly 91% of CD8) were re-detected after the booster, suggesting that broad memory maintenance occurred. A small share of clonotypes was detected in both CD4 and CD8 compartments, with the overlap likely arising from convergent recombination. The secondary T-cell response was weaker than the primary response but faster, peaking on day 5 instead of day 15. Because abundant contaminating clonotypes from the bulk population could be contained in FACS-sorted repertoires, computational filtering was required.

The sequences come from CD4+ T cells sorted from PBMCs, collected 10 days after the yellow fever booster vaccination. This sequence uses TRBV7-2 and TRBJ2-3; TRBD1 matches 7 bases in the middle. The origin of this receptor is a man between 18 and 29 years old who received the YFV17D yellow fever vaccine. DNA sequence: TGTGCCAGCAGCTTAGCCGGACAGGATGGAGATACGCAGTATTTT. The encoded protein is CASSLAGQDGDTQYF.